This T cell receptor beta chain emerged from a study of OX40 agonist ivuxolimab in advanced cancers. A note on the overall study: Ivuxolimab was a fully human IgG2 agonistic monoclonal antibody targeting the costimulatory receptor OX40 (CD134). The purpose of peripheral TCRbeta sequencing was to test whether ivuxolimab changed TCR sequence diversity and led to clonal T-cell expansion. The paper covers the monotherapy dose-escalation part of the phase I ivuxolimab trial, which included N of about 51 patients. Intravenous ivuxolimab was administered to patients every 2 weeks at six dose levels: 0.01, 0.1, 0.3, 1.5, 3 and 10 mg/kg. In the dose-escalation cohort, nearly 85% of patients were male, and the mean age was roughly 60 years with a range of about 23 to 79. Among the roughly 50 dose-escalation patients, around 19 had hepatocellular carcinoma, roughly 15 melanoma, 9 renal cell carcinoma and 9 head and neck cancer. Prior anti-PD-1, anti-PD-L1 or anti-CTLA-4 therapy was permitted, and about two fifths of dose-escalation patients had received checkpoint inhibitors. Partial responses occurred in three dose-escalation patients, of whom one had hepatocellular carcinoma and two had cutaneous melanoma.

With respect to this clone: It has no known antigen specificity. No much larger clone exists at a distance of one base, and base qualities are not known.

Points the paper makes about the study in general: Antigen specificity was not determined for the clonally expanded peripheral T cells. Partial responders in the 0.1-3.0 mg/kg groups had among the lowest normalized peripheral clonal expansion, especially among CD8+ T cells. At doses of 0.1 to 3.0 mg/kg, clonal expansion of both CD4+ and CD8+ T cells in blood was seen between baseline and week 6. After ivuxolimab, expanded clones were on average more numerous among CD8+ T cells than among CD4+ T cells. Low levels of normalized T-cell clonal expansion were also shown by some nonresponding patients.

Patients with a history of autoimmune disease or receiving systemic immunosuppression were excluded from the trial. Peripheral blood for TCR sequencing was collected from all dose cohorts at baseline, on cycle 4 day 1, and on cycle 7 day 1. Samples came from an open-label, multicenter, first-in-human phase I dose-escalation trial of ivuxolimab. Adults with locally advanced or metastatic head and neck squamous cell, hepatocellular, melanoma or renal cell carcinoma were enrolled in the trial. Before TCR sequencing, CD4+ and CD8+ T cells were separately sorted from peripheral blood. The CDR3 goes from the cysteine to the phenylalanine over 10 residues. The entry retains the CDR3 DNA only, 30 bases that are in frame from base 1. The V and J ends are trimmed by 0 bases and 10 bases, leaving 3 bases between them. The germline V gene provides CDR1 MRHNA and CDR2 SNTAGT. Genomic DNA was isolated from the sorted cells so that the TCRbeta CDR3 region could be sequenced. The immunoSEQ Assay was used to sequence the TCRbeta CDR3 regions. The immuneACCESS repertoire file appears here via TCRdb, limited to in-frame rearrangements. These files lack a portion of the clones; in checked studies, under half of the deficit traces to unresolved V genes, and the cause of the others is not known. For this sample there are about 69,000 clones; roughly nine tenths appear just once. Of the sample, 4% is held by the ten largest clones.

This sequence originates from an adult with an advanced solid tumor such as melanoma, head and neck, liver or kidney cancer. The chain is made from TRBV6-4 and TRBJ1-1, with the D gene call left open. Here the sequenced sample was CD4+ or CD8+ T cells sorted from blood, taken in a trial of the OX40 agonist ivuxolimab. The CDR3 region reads CASSDSIAFF. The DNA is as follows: TGTGCCAGCAGTGACTCTATAGCTTTCTTT.